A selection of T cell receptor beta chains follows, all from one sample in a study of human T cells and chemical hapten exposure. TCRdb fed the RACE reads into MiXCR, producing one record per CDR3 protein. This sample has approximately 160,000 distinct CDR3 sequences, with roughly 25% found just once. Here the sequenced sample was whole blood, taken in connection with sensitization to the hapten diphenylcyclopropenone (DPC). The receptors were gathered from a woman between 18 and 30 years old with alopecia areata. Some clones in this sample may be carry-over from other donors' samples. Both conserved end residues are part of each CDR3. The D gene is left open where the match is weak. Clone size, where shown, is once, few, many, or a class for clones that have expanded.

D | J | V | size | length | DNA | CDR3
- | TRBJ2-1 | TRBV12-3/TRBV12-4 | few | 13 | TGTGCCAGCGGGCGGGCGACCTACAATGAGCAGTTCTTC | CASGRATYNEQFF
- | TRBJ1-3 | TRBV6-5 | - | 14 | TGTGCCAGCGCCTTAAGGGAGACTGGAAACACCATATATTTT | CASALRETGNTIYF
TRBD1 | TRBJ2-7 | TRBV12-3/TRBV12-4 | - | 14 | TGTGCCAGCAGTCCCAGGGGACAGGGCTACGAGCAGTACTTC | CASSPRGQGYEQYF
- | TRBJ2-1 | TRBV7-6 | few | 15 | TGTGCCAGCAGCCCGACAGTTTACTCCTACAATGAGCAGTTCTTC | CASSPTVYSYNEQFF
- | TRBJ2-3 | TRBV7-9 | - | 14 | TGTGCCAGCAGCTCCCCGTACCAGGGGAGTACGCAGTATTTT | CASSSPYQGSTQYF
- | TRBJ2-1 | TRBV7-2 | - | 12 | TGTGCCAGCAGAGCTACCGGGAAAGCACGCTTCTTC | CASRATGKARFF
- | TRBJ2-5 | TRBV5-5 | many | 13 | TGTGCCAGCAGGCTAGCACCGAGGGAGACCCAGTACTTC | CASRLAPRETQYF
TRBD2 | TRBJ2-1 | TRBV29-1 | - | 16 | TGCAGCGTTTTAGGGCCGCACGAGCGGGGGCTTGATGAGCAGTTCTTC | CSVLGPHERGLDEQFF
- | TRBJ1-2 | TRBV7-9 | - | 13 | TGTGCCAGCAGCTCCTCAGGGGCCTATGGCTACACCTTC | CASSSSGAYGYTF
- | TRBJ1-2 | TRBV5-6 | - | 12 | TGTGCCAGCAGCTTTGGTCTAGATGGCTACACCTTC | CASSFGLDGYTF
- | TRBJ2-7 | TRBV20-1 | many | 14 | TGCAGTGCTAGAGATTGGCAGGGTACTGACGAGCAGTACTTC | CSARDWQGTDEQYF
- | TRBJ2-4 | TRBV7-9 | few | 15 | TGTGCCAGCAGCTCGAGGGGTGAAGCCAAAAACATTCAGTACTTC | CASSSRGEAKNIQYF
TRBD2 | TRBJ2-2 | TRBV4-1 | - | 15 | TGCGCCAGCAGGCCCCTAGCGGGGGGGCCCGGGGAGCTGTTTTTT | CASRPLAGGPGELFF
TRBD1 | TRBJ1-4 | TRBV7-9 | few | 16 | TGTGCCAGCAGCTTAGCGCGGACAGGGTCGAGTGAAAAACTGTTTTTT | CASSLARTGSSEKLFF
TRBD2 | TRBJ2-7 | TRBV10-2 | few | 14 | TGCGCCAGCAGTGATGGCGGGGGGATCTACGAGCAGTACTTC | CASSDGGGIYEQYF
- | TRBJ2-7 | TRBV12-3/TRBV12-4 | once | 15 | TGTGCCAGCAGCCGCTCAGGGCGTCTGAACTACGAGCAGTACTTC | CASSRSGRLNYEQYF
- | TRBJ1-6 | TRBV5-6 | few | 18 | TGTGCCAGCAGCCGACGTCAGACAGACGGCCCATATAATTCACCCCTCCACTTT | CASSRRQTDGPYNSPLHF
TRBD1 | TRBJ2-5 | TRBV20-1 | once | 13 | TGCAGTGCTGGGAGACAGGGACAAGAGACCCAGTACTTC | CSAGRQGQETQYF
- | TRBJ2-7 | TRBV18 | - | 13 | TGTGCCAGCTCACCCGCGGCCCGGTACGAGCAGTACTTC | CASSPAARYEQYF
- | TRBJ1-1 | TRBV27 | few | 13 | TGTGCCAGCAGTTTAGCGAAGGGGACTGAAGCTTTCTTT | CASSLAKGTEAFF
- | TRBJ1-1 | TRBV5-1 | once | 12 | TGCGCCAGCAGCCGGGACGGGACGAAAGCTTTCTTT | CASSRDGTKAFF
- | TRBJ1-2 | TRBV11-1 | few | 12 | TGTGCCAGCAGCGGCGATGGTTATGGCTACACCTTC | CASSGDGYGYTF
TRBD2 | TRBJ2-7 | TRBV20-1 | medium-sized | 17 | TGCAGTGCTAGAGGAGGCGGGGGGTCTACTTTCTCCTACGAGCAGTACTTC | CSARGGGGSTFSYEQYF
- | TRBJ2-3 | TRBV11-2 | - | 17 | TGTGCCAGCAGCTTAAGGGCCCGAAGCGGTAGCACAGATACGCAGTATTTT | CASSLRARSGSTDTQYF
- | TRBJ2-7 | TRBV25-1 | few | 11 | TGTGCAATCGGGAATCACTACGAGCAGTACTTC | CAIGNHYEQYF
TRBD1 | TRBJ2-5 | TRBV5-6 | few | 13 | TGTGCCAGCAGCGGGACAGGGAGGGGGACCCAGTACTTC | CASSGTGRGTQYF
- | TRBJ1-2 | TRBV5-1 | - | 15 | TGCGCCAGCAGCTTGGGGCCTCGGTCCAACTATGGCTACACCTTC | CASSLGPRSNYGYTF
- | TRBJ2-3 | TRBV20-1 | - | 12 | TGCAGGGCGCGGGACGGCACAGATACGCAGTATTTT | CRARDGTDTQYF
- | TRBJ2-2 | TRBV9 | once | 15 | TGTGCCAGCAGCGTAGTTGGGCTCAACACCGGGGAGCTGTTTTTT | CASSVVGLNTGELFF
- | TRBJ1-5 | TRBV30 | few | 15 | TGTGCCTGGAGTAGACCGGGGCCTAGCAATCAGCCCCAGCATTTT | CAWSRPGPSNQPQHF
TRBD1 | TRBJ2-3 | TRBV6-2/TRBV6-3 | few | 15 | TGTGCCAGCAGTTACCCGACAGGGCCGTGGGATACGCAGTATTTT | CASSYPTGPWDTQYF
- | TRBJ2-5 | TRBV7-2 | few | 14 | TGTGCCAGCAGCGCTAGGGGGACGCGGGAGACCCAGTACTTC | CASSARGTRETQYF
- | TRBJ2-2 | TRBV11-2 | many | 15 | TGTGCCAGCAGCTTAGTTATTGGGAACACCGGGGAGCTGTTTTTT | CASSLVIGNTGELFF
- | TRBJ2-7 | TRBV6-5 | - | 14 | TGTGCCAGCAGTGCCGGGACAAACTCCTACGAGCAGTACTTC | CASSAGTNSYEQYF
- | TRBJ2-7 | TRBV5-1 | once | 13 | TGCGCCAGCAGCTTGGTACAGAACTACGAGCAGTACTTC | CASSLVQNYEQYF
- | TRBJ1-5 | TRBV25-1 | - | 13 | TGTGCCAGCAGTGAATTAGGTGGTAAGGCCCAGCATTTT | CASSELGGKAQHF
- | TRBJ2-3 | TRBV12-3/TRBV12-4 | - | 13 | TGTGCCAGCAGTGGGACCGGGACACCTACGCAGTATTTT | CASSGTGTPTQYF
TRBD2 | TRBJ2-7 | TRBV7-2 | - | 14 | TGTGCCAGCAAGCGGGGAGTTTCATCCTACGAGCAGTACTTC | CASKRGVSSYEQYF
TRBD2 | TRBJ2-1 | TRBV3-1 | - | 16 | TGTGCCAGCAGCCTCATAGCGGGACGGTCCTACAATGAGCAGTTCTTC | CASSLIAGRSYNEQFF
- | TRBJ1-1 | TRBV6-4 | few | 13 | TGTGCCAGCAGTACCGGCCGGGACACTGAAGCTTTCTTT | CASSTGRDTEAFF
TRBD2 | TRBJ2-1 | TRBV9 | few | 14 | TGTGCCAGCAGCGTAGAGCGGGGGTTCAATGAGCAGTTCTTC | CASSVERGFNEQFF
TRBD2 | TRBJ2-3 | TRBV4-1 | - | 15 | TGCGCCAGCAGACGGGAAAGCGGGGCCACAGATACGCAGTATTTT | CASRRESGATDTQYF
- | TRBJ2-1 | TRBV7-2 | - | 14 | TGTGCCAGCAGCTTAGTGTCCGGCATGAATGAGCAGTTCTTC | CASSLVSGMNEQFF
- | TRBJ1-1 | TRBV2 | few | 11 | TGTGCCAGCAGACTAGACATTGAAGCTTTCTTT | CASRLDIEAFF
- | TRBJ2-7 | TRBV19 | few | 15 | TGTGCCAGTAGTATGGAACTAGCCCGCTCCTACGAGCAGTACTTC | CASSMELARSYEQYF
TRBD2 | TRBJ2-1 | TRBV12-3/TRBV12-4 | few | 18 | TGTGCCAGCAGTCCAACCACGAGACTAGCGGGAGCCGGCAATGAGCAGTTCTTC | CASSPTTRLAGAGNEQFF
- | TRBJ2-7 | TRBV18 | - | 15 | TGTGCCAGCTCAGAACGGGGATCCGGGGTCTACGAGCAGTACTTC | CASSERGSGVYEQYF
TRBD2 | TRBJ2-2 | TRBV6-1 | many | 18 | TGTGCCAGCAGCTCGACTAGCGGGGGGTCCGCGAACACCGGGGAGCTGTTTTTT | CASSSTSGGSANTGELFF
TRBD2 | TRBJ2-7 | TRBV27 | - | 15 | TGTGCCAGCAGTTTACTAGGCGGGGGGCGATACGAGCAGTACTTC | CASSLLGGGRYEQYF
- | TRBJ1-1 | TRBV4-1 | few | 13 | TGCGCCAGCAGAAATTTGGGGGACACTGAAGCTTTCTTT | CASRNLGDTEAFF
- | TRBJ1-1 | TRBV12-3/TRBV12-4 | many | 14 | TGTGCCAGCAGCCCAACAGGGCCGGTAACTGAAGCTTTCTTT | CASSPTGPVTEAFF
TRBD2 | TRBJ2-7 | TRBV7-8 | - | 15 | TGTGCCAGCAGCCAGGGACTAGCGGGGACCTACGAGCAGTACTTC | CASSQGLAGTYEQYF
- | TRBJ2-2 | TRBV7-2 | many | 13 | TGTGCCAGCAGCGCATCCGGCACCGGGGAGCTGTTTTTT | CASSASGTGELFF
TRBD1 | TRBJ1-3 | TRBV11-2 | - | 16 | TGTGCCAGCAGCTCGATCCAGGGGGGCTCTGGAAACACCATATATTTT | CASSSIQGGSGNTIYF
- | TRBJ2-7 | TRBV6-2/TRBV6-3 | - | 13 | TGTGCCAGCAGTCCGGACGTCTCCTACGAGCAGTACTTC | CASSPDVSYEQYF
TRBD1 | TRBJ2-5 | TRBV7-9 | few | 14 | TGTGCCAGCAGCAGAGGGGGCTCGAAAGAGACCCAGTACTTC | CASSRGGSKETQYF
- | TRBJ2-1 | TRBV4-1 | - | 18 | TGCGCCAGCAGCCAAAAGGTATTTAGGGGTAGGTCCTACAATGAGCAGTTCTTC | CASSQKVFRGRSYNEQFF
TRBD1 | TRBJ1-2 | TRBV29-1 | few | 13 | TGCAGCGTTGTTGCCGACAGGGTAGCTGGCTACACCTTC | CSVVADRVAGYTF
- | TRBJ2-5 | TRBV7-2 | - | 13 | TGTGCCAGCAGCCCCCGGAACCAAGAGACCCAGTACTTC | CASSPRNQETQYF